These 9 T cell receptor beta chains were all obtained from the same sample, sequenced in a study of blood T cells in healthy people across ages. It was with a sample-barcoded 5' primer and a J-beta primer mix that a second PCR of roughly 7 to 12 cycles was run. One entry per CDR3 protein, called by TCRdb with MiXCR from the 5' RACE reads. The repertoire includes 540,000 or so distinct CDR3 sequences, 47% of them detected once, and just under 25% sits in the top ten. Sequencing input: blood. The receptor set was obtained from an elderly man in good health.

The rearrangement links TRBV28 to TRBJ2-1; 8 nucleotides line up with TRBD2. The CDR3 spans 15 residues. Germline-derived CDR1 and CDR2 are MDHEN and SYDVKM. Unmatched junction bases numbered 8, after V lost 8 bases and J lost 2 bases. For the CDR3, the DNA is TGTGCCAGCTGCACTAGCGGATTGGCCTACAATGAGCAGTTCTTC. This sequence encodes CASCTSGLAYNEQFF.

The chain is built from TRBV6-6 and TRBJ1-2; possible D gene TRBD1, 5 bases. The V and J ends lost 2 bases and 4 bases respectively, with 17 bases between them. Germline loops: CDR1 MNHNY, CDR2 SVGAGI (reference sequence). This CDR3 region has 16 residues. In DNA, the CDR3 is TGTGCCAGCAGTTACAGCGGTGGGACGGTGATCTATGGCTACACCTTC. Protein sequence: CASSYSGGTVIYGYTF.

The chain couples TRBV7-2 to TRBJ2-3, with 12 bases lining up with TRBD2. CDR1 SGHTA and CDR2 FQGNSA come from the germline V gene. CDR3 length equals 17 residues. V shed 5 bases and J 1 base; nucleotides not matched to a gene: 7. The CDR3 coding sequence is TGTACCAGCAGCGGACTAGCGGGAAGACCACGCACAGATACGCAGTATTTT. It translates to CTSSGLAGRPRTDTQYF.

This chain joins TRBV29-1 and TRBJ1-1, with 9 bases fitting TRBD1. J was trimmed by 3 bases and V by 3 bases; bases with no gene match: 2. The CDR3 has 13 amino acids. Germline loops: CDR1 SQVTM, CDR2 ANQGSEA. The CDR3 bases are TGCAGCGTTGAGGACAGGGGAGACACTGAAGCTTTCTTT. This translates into CSVEDRGDTEAFF.

The J gene is TRBJ2-2, the V gene TRBV7-3; the D is unclear. V gave up 5 bases and J gave up 8 bases, with 12 bases separating them. CDR3 length equals 13 residues. Germline-derived CDR1 and CDR2 are SGHTA and FQGTGA. CDR3 nucleotides: TGTGCCAGCAGCCCTCGCCCTTCTGGGGAGCTGTTTTTT. Translation gives CASSPRPSGELFF.

V gene TRBV9 combines with J gene TRBJ1-2; D gene uncertain. The CDR3 is 14 residues long. V shed 4 bases and J shed 0 bases, with 10 bases lying between them. The germline CDR1 and CDR2 sequences are SGDLS and YYNGEE. As DNA, the CDR3 is TGTGCCAGCAGCATTAACCAGGCTAACTATGGCTACACCTTC. Translated, it gives CASSINQANYGYTF.

This clonotype was seen a handful of times. The chain carries TRBV6-5 and TRBJ1-2; D is uncertain. The CDR3 loop spans 14 amino acids. Between the trimmed V and J ends, which lost 2 bases and 1 base, there was a span of 8 bases. Germline assignment: CDR1 MNHEY and CDR2 SVGAGI. The CDR3 protein is CASSYRPDNYGYTF. The CDR3 region has the DNA TGTGCCAGCAGTTACAGGCCGGATAACTATGGCTACACCTTC.

The sample holds a few counts of this clonotype. The gene calls are TRBV5-1 and TRBJ2-7; the D is unclear. The CDR3 spans 15 residues. With 0 bases removed from V and 0 bases from J, the gap between germline ends came to 10 bases. Looked up from germline, CDR1 is SGHRS and CDR2 is YFSETQ. The CDR3 protein is CASSLVLPSSYEQYF. The CDR3 DNA sequence: TGCGCCAGCAGCTTGGTTCTTCCGAGCTCCTACGAGCAGTACTTC.

The chain uses TRBV2 and TRBJ2-4; no clear D. CDR3 length: 16 amino acids. Trimming shortened V by 5 bases and J by 1 base, and 15 bases separated the two germline ends. Germline V lookup: CDR1 SNHLY, CDR2 FYNNEI. Written as DNA, the CDR3 is TGTGCCAGCAGTCTGCGTCGACGAGTGGCCAAAAACATTCAGTACTTC. Its protein is CASSLRRRVAKNIQYF.